This is a list of T cell receptor beta chains from one sample in a study of T cells in Graves' hyperthyroidism and ophthalmopathy. TCRdb re-derived calls from the multiplex PCR reads in MiXCR, one entry per CDR3 protein. The sample has about 700,000 distinct CDR3 sequences; around 15% are singletons. What was sequenced was blood. The receptors here all came from a woman under 30 with Graves' hyperthyroidism. Both conserved end residues are part of each CDR3. A D gene is named only where the DNA matches it firmly. The size of a clone is reported for some rows only, either as once, few or many, or as a class for expanded clones.

few | TRBD2 | TRBJ2-1 | TRBV5-1 | CASSLAPSGSVGDNEQFF | TGCGCCAGCAGCTTGGCCCCTAGCGGGAGTGTAGGGGACAATGAGCAGTTCTTC
NA | TRBD2 | TRBJ2-1 | TRBV4-3 | CASSQAAGGDEQFF | TGCGCCAGCAGCCAAGCAGCGGGAGGGGATGAGCAGTTCTTC
many | NA | TRBJ1-2 | TRBV18 | CASSPPKGGYTF | TGTGCCAGCTCACCACCGAAAGGAGGCTACACCTTC
few | NA | TRBJ1-4 | TRBV2 | CASRRREEGEKLFF | TGTGCCAGCAGACGTCGGGAGGAGGGTGAAAAACTGTTTTTT
many | NA | TRBJ1-5 | TRBV18 | CASSPGRNQPQHF | TGTGCCAGCTCTCCGGGTAGGAATCAGCCCCAGCATTTT
many | NA | TRBJ1-2 | TRBV12-3/TRBV12-4 | CASSRGGAKYGYTF | TGTGCCAGCAGCCGGGGGGGGGCCAAATATGGCTACACCTTC
many | TRBD2 | TRBJ2-5 | TRBV12-3/TRBV12-4 | CASIPGLAGGTQYF | TGTGCCAGCATCCCAGGACTAGCGGGAGGGACCCAGTACTTC
few | NA | TRBJ2-3 | TRBV11-2 | CASSLDHGHTDTQYF | TGTGCCAGCAGCTTAGATCACGGGCACACAGATACGCAGTATTTT
few | NA | TRBJ2-7 | TRBV4-2 | CASSPLGNGLGEQYF | TGTGCCAGCAGCCCCCTGGGGAATGGGTTGGGCGAGCAGTACTTC
few | NA | TRBJ2-7 | TRBV7-2 | CASSFRDRSYEQYF | TGTGCCAGCAGCTTCAGGGACCGCTCCTACGAGCAGTACTTC
NA | NA | TRBJ2-7 | TRBV29-1 | CSVEQGGYEQYF | TGCAGCGTTGAACAGGGGGGATACGAGCAGTACTTC
once | NA | TRBJ1-2 | TRBV5-5 | CASRTGPSTYGYTF | TGTGCCAGCAGGACCGGACCGTCAACCTATGGCTACACCTTC
NA | NA | TRBJ2-1 | TRBV7-3 | CASSLANTDIYNEQFF | TGTGCCAGCAGCTTAGCTAACACGGACATTTACAATGAGCAGTTCTTC
many | TRBD2 | TRBJ2-5 | TRBV29-1 | CSVPASGRAGETQYF | TGCAGCGTTCCTGCTAGCGGGAGGGCTGGGGAGACCCAGTACTTC